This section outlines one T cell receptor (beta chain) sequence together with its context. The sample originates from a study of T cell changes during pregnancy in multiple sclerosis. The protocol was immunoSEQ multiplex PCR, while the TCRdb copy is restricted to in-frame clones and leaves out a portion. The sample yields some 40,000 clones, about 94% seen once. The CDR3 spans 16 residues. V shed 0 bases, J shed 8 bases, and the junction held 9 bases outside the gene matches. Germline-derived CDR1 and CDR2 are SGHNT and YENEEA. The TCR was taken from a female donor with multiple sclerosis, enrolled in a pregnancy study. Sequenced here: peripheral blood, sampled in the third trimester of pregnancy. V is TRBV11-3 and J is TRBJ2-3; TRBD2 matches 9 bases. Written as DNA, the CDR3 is TGTGCCAGCAGCTTAGAGTTCGCGGGGGGGCGTGGTACGCAGTATTTT. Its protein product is CASSLEFAGGRGTQYF.